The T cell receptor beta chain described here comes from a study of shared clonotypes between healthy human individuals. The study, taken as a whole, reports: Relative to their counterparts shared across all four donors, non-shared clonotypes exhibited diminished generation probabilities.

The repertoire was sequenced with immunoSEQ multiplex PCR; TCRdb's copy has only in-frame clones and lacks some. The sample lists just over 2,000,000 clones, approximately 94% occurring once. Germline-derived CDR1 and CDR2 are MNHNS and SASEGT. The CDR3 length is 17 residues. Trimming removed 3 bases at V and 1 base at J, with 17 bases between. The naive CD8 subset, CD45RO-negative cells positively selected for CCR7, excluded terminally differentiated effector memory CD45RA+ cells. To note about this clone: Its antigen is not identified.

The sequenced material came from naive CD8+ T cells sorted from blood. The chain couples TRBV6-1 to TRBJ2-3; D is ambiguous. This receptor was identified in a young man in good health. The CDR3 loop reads CASSDRGSPRGTDTQYF. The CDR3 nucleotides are TGTGCCAGCAGTGATCGTGGGTCCCCCCGGGGCACAGATACGCAGTATTTT.